This is a list of T cell receptor beta chains from one sample in a study of PD-1 blockade in mismatch repair-deficient tumors. Clones were sequenced by immunoSEQ multiplex PCR, and TCRdb holds only the in-frame ones, with some missing. Among more than 9,500 clones listed, roughly 86% were seen once. Their antigens are not known. Source: cells cultured in vitro, taken from a patient treated with pembrolizumab. The receptors were gathered from an adult with mismatch repair-deficient cancer. CDR3s include the opening cysteine and the closing phenylalanine or tryptophan. D genes are given only for firm matches. Size is omitted from some rows. Given values are once, few, many or a class for expanded clones.

d_call	clone_size	v_call	j_call	cdr3_aa	cdr3_nt
.	.	TRBV30	TRBJ1-6	CAWSVGAKYNSPLHF	TGTGCCTGGAGTGTAGGGGCAAAGTATAATTCACCCCTCCACTTT
TRBD1	.	TRBV11-2	TRBJ1-2	CASSSGGGHGYGYTF	TGTGCCAGCAGCTCAGGGGGGGGGCACGGCTATGGCTACACCTTC
TRBD2	once	TRBV14	TRBJ2-1	CASSPRTSGRLPNEQFF	TGTGCCAGCAGCCCGCGGACTAGCGGGAGGCTCCCCAATGAGCAGTTCTTC
.	.	TRBV6-5	TRBJ2-7	CASSTLNYEQYF	TGTGCCAGCAGCACCTTAAACTACGAGCAGTACTTC
.	few	TRBV29-1	TRBJ1-1	CSVKTGRDTEAFF	TGCAGCGTTAAGACAGGTAGGGACACTGAAGCTTTCTTT
.	.	TRBV27	TRBJ1-5	CASSRGGPNQPQHF	TGTGCCAGCAGTAGGGGGGGCCCCAATCAGCCCCAGCATTTT
TRBD1	few	TRBV28	TRBJ1-4	CASSETGVEEKLFF	TGTGCCAGCAGTGAAACAGGGGTGGAGGAAAAACTGTTTTTT
.	once	TRBV19	TRBJ1-6	CASSINPTANSPLHF	TGTGCCAGTAGTATAAATCCGACCGCTAATTCACCCCTCCACTTT
.	.	TRBV25-1	TRBJ1-6	CASSESGTQNNSPLHF	TGTGCCAGCAGTGAATCCGGGACACAGAATAATTCACCCCTCCACTTT
TRBD2	.	TRBV10-3	TRBJ2-3	CAISALAGSTDTQYF	TGTGCCATCAGTGCCCTAGCGGGGTCCACAGATACGCAGTATTTT